These T cell receptor beta chains were read from a single sample in a study of T cell repertoires in cytomegalovirus infection. MiXCR was run by TCRdb on the reads, yielding one entry per CDR3 protein. The sample records about 830,000 distinct CDR3 sequences, around a third being singletons. These receptors have no known antigen. The sequencing here drew on cultured CD8+ T cells from PBMCs, taken from culture after CMV antigen stimulation. The receptors stem from a human donor in good health (CMV status not recorded). Some clones in this sample may be carry-over from other donors' samples. The CDR3 runs from the conserved cysteine through the conserved F or W. A D gene is named only where the DNA matches it firmly. Size values are once, few and many counts, or a class for expanded clones, and some rows have none.

D,size,V,J,DNA,CDR3
-,few,TRBV4-1,TRBJ2-3,TGCGCCAGCAGCCAAGATAAAGTGTCTAGCACAGATACGCAGTATTTT,CASSQDKVSSTDTQYF
TRBD1,few,TRBV5-4,TRBJ1-2,TGTGCCAGCAGCTTGGACATAATCACAGGGGACGGCTACACCTTC,CASSLDIITGDGYTF
-,few,TRBV29-1,TRBJ1-1,TGCAGCGTTGAAGTCCTCCTACAGGGACCTGAAGCTTTCTTT,CSVEVLLQGPEAFF
-,-,TRBV7-6,TRBJ1-6,TGTGCCAGCAGCTTAGCGACTGGACAGCCCTATAATTCACCCCTCCACTTT,CASSLATGQPYNSPLHF
-,few,TRBV19,TRBJ1-2,TGTGCCAGTAGTATCGGAGGGTACGTGCTGAGAGATGGCTACACCTTC,CASSIGGYVLRDGYTF
TRBD1,-,TRBV27,TRBJ1-2,TGTGCCAGCAGTTACCAACAGGGGGCGCAAGGCTACACCTTC,CASSYQQGAQGYTF
-,-,TRBV7-9,TRBJ2-3,TGTGCCAGCAGCTCGCTGCCAGATACGCAGTATTTT,CASSSLPDTQYF
-,once,TRBV19,TRBJ1-5,TGTGCCAGTAGTATAGGGGGTGAGGGGTCACGGCAGCCCCAGCATTTT,CASSIGGEGSRQPQHF
-,-,TRBV6-5,TRBJ2-7,TGTGCCAGCAGTTACTCGGACAACCTAGGGGAGCAGTACTTC,CASSYSDNLGEQYF
-,-,TRBV7-6,TRBJ2-5,TGTGCCAGCAGCTTACGTCCAGAGACCCAGTACTTC,CASSLRPETQYF
TRBD2,-,TRBV7-3,TRBJ2-1,TGTGCCAGCAGCCTGGGACTAGCGGGGTCCTACAATGAGCAGTTCTTC,CASSLGLAGSYNEQFF
-,-,TRBV15,TRBJ1-1,TGTGCCACCAGCAGAAACAGGGCGAATGAAGCTTTCTTT,CATSRNRANEAFF
TRBD1,once,TRBV20-1,TRBJ2-1,TGCAGTGCTAGAGATTTACAGGGGGCTGATGAGCAGTTCTTC,CSARDLQGADEQFF
TRBD1,-,TRBV27,TRBJ2-6,TGTGCCAGCAGAGGCAGGGGGCTGGGTGGGGCCAACGTCCTGACTTTC,CASRGRGLGGANVLTF
TRBD1,once,TRBV20-1,TRBJ1-6,TGCAGTGCTAGAGTGCTCGGGACAGCAAATAATTCACCCCTCCACTTT,CSARVLGTANNSPLHF
-,few,TRBV7-9,TRBJ2-1,TGTGCCAGCAGCGAGGGCAGGGAGCAGTTCTTC,CASSEGREQFF
TRBD2,-,TRBV10-1,TRBJ2-1,TGCGCCAGCAGTGAGTCGCTAGCGGGGGCGGGCAATGAGCAGTTCTTC,CASSESLAGAGNEQFF
-,many,TRBV6-1,TRBJ1-5,TGTGCCAGCAGTGAGGTTGGACAGTTCAATCAGCCCCAGCATTTT,CASSEVGQFNQPQHF
-,many,TRBV14,TRBJ1-1,TGTGCCAGCTCGGGGGAATCGAACACTGAAGCTTTCTTT,CASSGESNTEAFF
-,-,TRBV27,TRBJ2-1,TGTGCCAGCACTCACGCGGCCGGGATTGTGAACAATGAGCAGTTCTTC,CASTHAAGIVNNEQFF